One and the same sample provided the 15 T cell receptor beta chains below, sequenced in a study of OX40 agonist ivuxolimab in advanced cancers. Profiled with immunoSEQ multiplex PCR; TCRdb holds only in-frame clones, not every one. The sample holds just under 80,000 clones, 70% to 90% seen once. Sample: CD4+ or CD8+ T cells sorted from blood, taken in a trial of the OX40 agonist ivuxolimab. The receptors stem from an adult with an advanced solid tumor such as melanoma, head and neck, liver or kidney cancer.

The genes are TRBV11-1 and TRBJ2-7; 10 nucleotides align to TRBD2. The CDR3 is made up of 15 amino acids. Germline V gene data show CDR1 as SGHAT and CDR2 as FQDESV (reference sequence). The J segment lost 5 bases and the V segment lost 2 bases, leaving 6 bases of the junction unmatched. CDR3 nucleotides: TGTGCCAGCAGCTTAAACCTAGCGGGAGCAGACGAGCAGTACTTC. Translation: CASSLNLAGADEQYF.

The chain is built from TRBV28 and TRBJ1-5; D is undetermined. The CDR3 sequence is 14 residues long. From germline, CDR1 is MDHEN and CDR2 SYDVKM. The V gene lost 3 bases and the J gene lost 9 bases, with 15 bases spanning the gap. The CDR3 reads CASSFMGRPVPQHF. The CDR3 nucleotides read TGTGCCAGCAGTTTTATGGGCCGTCCGGTGCCCCAGCATTTT. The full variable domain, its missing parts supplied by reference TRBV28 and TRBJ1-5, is DVKVTQSSRYLVKRTGEKVFLECVQDMDHENMFWYRQDPGLGLRLIYFSYDVKMKEKGDIPEGYSVSREKKERFSLILESASTNQTSMYLCASSFMGRPVPQHFGDGTRLSIL.

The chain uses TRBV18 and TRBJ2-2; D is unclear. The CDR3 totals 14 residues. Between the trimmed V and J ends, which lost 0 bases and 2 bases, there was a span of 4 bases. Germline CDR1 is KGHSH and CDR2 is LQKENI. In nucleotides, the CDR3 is TGTGCCAGCTCACCACCGCGAAACACCGGGGAGCTGTTTTTT. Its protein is CASSPPRNTGELFF.

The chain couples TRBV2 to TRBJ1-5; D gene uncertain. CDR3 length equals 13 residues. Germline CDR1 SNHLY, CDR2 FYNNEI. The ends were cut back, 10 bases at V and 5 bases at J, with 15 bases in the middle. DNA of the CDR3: TGTGCCACCTCTATCGCCCAACATCAGCCCCAGCATTTT. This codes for CATSIAQHQPQHF.

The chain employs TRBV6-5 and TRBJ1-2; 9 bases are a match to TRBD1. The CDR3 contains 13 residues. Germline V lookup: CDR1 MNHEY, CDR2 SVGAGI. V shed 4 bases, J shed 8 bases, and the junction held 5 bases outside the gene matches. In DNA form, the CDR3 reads TGTGCCAGCAGTTTTACAGGGGGCAGGGGCTACACCTTC. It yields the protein CASSFTGGRGYTF.

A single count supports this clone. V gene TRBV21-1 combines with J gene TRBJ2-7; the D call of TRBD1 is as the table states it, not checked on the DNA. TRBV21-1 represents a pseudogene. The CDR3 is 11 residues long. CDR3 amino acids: CASSKGSNSHF. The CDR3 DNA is TGTGCCAGCAGCAAAGGAAGTAACAGCCATTTC.

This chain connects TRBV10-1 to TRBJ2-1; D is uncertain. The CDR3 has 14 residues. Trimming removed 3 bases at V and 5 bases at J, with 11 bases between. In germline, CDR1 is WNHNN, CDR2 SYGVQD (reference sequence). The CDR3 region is CASSDTPLNNEQFF. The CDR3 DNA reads TGCGCCAGCAGTGACACGCCCTTGAACAATGAGCAGTTCTTC.

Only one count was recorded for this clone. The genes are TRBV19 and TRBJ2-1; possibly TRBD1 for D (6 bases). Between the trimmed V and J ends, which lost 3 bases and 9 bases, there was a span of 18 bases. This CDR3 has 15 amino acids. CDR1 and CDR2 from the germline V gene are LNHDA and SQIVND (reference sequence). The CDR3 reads CASSIKGEPPFEQFF. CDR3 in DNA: TGTGCCAGTAGTATCAAGGGGGAGCCCCCTTTTGAGCAGTTCTTC.

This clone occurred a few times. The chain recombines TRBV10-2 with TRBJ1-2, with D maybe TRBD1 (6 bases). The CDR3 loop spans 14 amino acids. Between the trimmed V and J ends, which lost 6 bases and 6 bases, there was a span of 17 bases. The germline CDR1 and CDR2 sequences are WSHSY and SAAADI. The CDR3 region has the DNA TGCGCCAGCAGCCCCGGGACAATTCTGAATGGCTACACCTTC. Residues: CASSPGTILNGYTF.

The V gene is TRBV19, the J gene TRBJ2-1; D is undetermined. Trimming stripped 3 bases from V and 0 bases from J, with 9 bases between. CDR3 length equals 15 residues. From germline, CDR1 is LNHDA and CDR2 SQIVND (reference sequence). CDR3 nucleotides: TGTGCCAGTAGTATCCAACTCAGCTCCTACAATGAGCAGTTCTTC. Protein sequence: CASSIQLSSYNEQFF.

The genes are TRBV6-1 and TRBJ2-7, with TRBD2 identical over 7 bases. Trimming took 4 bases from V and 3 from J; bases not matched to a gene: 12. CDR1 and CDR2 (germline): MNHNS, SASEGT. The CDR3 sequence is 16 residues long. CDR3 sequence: CASSASPGRDYYEQYF. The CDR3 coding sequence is TGTGCCAGCAGTGCTTCCCCGGGCAGGGACTACTACGAGCAGTACTTC.

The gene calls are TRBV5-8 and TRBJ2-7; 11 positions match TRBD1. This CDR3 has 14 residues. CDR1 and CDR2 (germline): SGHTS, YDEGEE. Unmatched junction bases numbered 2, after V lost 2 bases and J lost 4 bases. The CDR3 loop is CASSFGDRGYEQYF. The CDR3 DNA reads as TGTGCCAGCAGCTTCGGGGACAGGGGGTACGAGCAGTACTTC.

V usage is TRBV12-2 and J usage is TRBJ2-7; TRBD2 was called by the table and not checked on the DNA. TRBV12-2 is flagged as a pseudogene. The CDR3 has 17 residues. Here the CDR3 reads CASRFDGGLAGAWEQYF. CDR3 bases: TGTGCAAGTCGCTTTGATGGGGGACTAGCGGGAGCCTGGGAGCAGTACTTC.

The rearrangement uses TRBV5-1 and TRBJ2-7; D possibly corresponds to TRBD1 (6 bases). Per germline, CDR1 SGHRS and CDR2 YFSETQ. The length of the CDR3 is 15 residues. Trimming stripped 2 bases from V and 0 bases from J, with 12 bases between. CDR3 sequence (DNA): TGCGCCAGCAGCTTCCAGGGGTCGAGCTCCTACGAGCAGTACTTC. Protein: CASSFQGSSSYEQYF.

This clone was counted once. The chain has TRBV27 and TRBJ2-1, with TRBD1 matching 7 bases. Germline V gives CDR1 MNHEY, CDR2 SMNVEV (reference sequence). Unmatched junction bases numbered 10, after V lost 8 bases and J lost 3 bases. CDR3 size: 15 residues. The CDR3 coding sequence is TGTGCCAGCTCACCTGGTCAGGGGGTCTACAATGAGCAGTTCTTC. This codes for CASSPGQGVYNEQFF.